This is a list of T cell receptor beta chains from one sample in a study of T cell changes during pregnancy in multiple sclerosis. Sequencing was performed with immunoSEQ multiplex PCR; in TCRdb, only in-frame clones are kept and a portion is missing. The table lists 95,000 to 150,000 clones, about 93% of them singletons, with 6.2% in the top ten. Specimen: peripheral blood, collected before pregnancy. The receptor source for this set is a female donor with multiple sclerosis, enrolled in a pregnancy study. CDR3s include the opening cysteine and the closing phenylalanine or tryptophan. Fields, in order: V gene, CDR3 protein.

V gene: TRBV6-4; CDR3 protein: CASMWEGGEQYF
V gene: TRBV18; CDR3 protein: CASSPRVIGHPDQPQHF
V gene: TRBV7-6; CDR3 protein: CASSFQGSWDTEAFF
V gene: TRBV19; CDR3 protein: CASSIDRTSGSTDTQYF
V gene: TRBV5-4; CDR3 protein: CASSPWTSGSTDTQYF
V gene: TRBV6-5; CDR3 protein: CASSYRGSGGKTEAFF
V gene: TRBV13; CDR3 protein: CASRPTYYNEQFF
V gene: TRBV30; CDR3 protein: CAWSPTTLGNEQFF
V gene: TRBV9; CDR3 protein: CASSSTSGGADTQYF
V gene: TRBV7-6; CDR3 protein: CASSSGLAGAYTGELFF
V gene: TRBV19; CDR3 protein: CASSMKDREAFF
V gene: TRBV27; CDR3 protein: CASSLFRGQPQHF
V gene: TRBV5-4; CDR3 protein: CANSNGDSNQPQHF
V gene: TRBV5-4; CDR3 protein: CASSGDRGLWTGELFF
V gene: TRBV6-1; CDR3 protein: CASSEDTWGVGNTIYF
V gene: TRBV11-1; CDR3 protein: CASSLYSSDETQYF
V gene: TRBV7-7; CDR3 protein: CASSSGQDQETQYF
V gene: TRBV2; CDR3 protein: CASFFQPRLGDTQYF
V gene: TRBV9; CDR3 protein: CASRGKAGTLSEQYF
V gene: TRBV6-5; CDR3 protein: CASSRDWKTQYF
V gene: TRBV7-9; CDR3 protein: CASASPEGSLHF
V gene: TRBV28; CDR3 protein: CASSFGTAGQQPQHF
V gene: TRBV6-4; CDR3 protein: CASSDSGAVASTDTQYF
V gene: TRBV5-1; CDR3 protein: CASSWTGAGNEQFF
V gene: TRBV19; CDR3 protein: CASSTKNSYEQYF
V gene: TRBV6-5; CDR3 protein: CASRTLAGGPHEQFF
V gene: TRBV6-1; CDR3 protein: CASTGTYEQYF
V gene: TRBV19; CDR3 protein: CASSIGPVSYEQYF
V gene: TRBV15; CDR3 protein: CATSRGGQGVTEAFF
V gene: TRBV7-2; CDR3 protein: CASSPEAGETYEQYF
V gene: TRBV30; CDR3 protein: CAWSPRQRSNYGYTF
V gene: TRBV19; CDR3 protein: CASSILGVNEQFF
V gene: TRBV19; CDR3 protein: CASKVAGSYNEQFF
V gene: TRBV7-9; CDR3 protein: CASSSPAGLAGGYNEQFF
V gene: TRBV5-4; CDR3 protein: CASSLGGADGSNQPQHF
V gene: TRBV11-2; CDR3 protein: CASSLMAGQDNEKLFF
V gene: TRBV9; CDR3 protein: CASSTGTGETGELFF
V gene: TRBV19; CDR3 protein: CATEDRLFSGNTIYF
V gene: TRBV5-1; CDR3 protein: CASSLSGGNTEAFF
V gene: TRBV9; CDR3 protein: CASSVEFTGVAFF
V gene: TRBV6-5; CDR3 protein: CASNPQGARTDTQYF
V gene: TRBV6-1; CDR3 protein: CASSAGGDTDTQYF
V gene: TRBV5-1; CDR3 protein: CASSLAFGQGGEGYTF
V gene: TRBV5-1; CDR3 protein: CASSLDNRGDTEAFF
V gene: TRBV5-1; CDR3 protein: CASSLGTSGRLHNEQFF
V gene: TRBV6-6; CDR3 protein: CASNLGPVSPLHF
V gene: TRBV5-1; CDR3 protein: CASSLQGNIQYF
V gene: TRBV9; CDR3 protein: CASSVAPSGTGRNTIYF
V gene: TRBV6-1; CDR3 protein: CASSLSRTGQETQYF
V gene: TRBV11-3; CDR3 protein: CASSPGQGYNEQFF
V gene: TRBV28; CDR3 protein: CASSFPGLIGNEQFF
V gene: TRBV7-2; CDR3 protein: CASSPGLAGVSTGELFF
V gene: TRBV6-1; CDR3 protein: CASTLQGVNTEAFF
V gene: TRBV7-3; CDR3 protein: CASSPRLAGGVDTQYF
V gene: TRBV5-8; CDR3 protein: CASSFRGGYTF
V gene: TRBV7-3; CDR3 protein: CASSSGTNTGELFF
V gene: TRBV19; CDR3 protein: CAGGSGESNQPQHF
V gene: TRBV6-6; CDR3 protein: CASSHHRSPNYGYTF
V gene: TRBV5-1; CDR3 protein: CASSLGTGGSYEQYF
V gene: TRBV5-1; CDR3 protein: CASSLALGEAQYF